Included here is one TCR beta chain sequence, with context. From germline, CDR1 is SGHTA and CDR2 FQGNSA. The V end was cut by 5 bases, the J end by 5 bases, with 18 bases between. The CDR3 spans 15 residues. Original data processing: By means of reference gene primer amplification, nucleated cell counts were estimated. Only in-frame clones appear in the TCRdb table, and some are missing; sequencing was by immunoSEQ multiplex PCR. D and trimming were read from the DNA, whereas the V and J calls and clone size are those reported in that table. Found here are 120,000 or so clones, about nine tenths of them singletons; the top ten hold about 4.7%. The sample is drawn from a study of blood T cell repertoires in COVID-19. On the study more broadly: Sources were T cells, B-cell-depleted T cells, or PBMCs; the material itself was cDNA or gDNA.

The clonotype was recovered from a man aged 40-49 years with acute or convalescent COVID-19. This chain uses TRBV7-2 with TRBJ1-2; D possibly corresponds to TRBD1 (5 bases). The sample comprised peripheral blood. CDR3 region: CASSGFRQGGYGYTF. For the CDR3, the DNA is TGTGCCAGCAGCGGGTTTAGGCAGGGCGGATATGGCTACACCTTC.